The clone carrying this T cell receptor beta chain appeared a few times. The entry originates in a study of T-cell reconstitution after alpha-beta-depleted transplantation in children. TCRbeta library preparation incorporated unique molecular identifiers. TCRdb processed the PCR reads anew with MiXCR; each CDR3 protein has one entry. This sample has roughly 220,000 distinct CDR3 sequences, with about 11% found just once. Trimming pared 0 bases from V and 7 bases from J, leaving 11 bases between. Germline V gene sequence: CDR1 SGHRS, CDR2 YFSETQ. The CDR3 runs 15 residues. This sequence joins TRBV5-1 and TRBJ1-6; unclear D gene. The sequenced sample was PBMCs from the stem cell graft donor, obtained from the stem cell graft. The sequence derives from a human donor who donated a stem cell graft to a child with acute lymphoblastic leukemia. CDR3 sequence (DNA): TGCGCCAGCAGCTTGGATAACGGTGGGAATTCACCCCTCCACTTT. This gives the protein CASSLDNGGNSPLHF.